This T cell receptor (beta chain) was found in a study of vaccination and CD4 T cells after COVID-19. The assay that was used to sequence DNA from cultured CD4+ T cells was the Oncomine TCR Beta short-read assay. The source of extracted genomic DNA was cultured CD4+ T cells. MiXCR, applied by TCRdb to the PCR reads, yields one record per CDR3 protein. This table holds around 16,000 distinct CDR3 sequences, around 44% found once. In regard to this clonotype: Its matching antigen is unknown.

Described treatment: roughly 11-day PBMC culture with coronavirus spike peptide pools or control peptides (ViraFEST assay). When approximately 10 days of culture had elapsed, CD4+ T cells were isolated by negative selection. V lost 6 bases and J lost 1, with 14 bases in between. CDR1 is DFQATT, CDR2 SNEGSKA, per germline (reference sequence). The CDR3 contains 14 residues. Sequenced: CD4+ T cells from blood, cultured in vitro. The receptor comes from a human donor who had recovered from COVID-19. The chain couples TRBV20-1 to TRBJ2-3; D ambiguous. For the CDR3, the DNA is TGCAGTGCCCTGGATCCCACACGCACAGATACGCAGTATTTT. It codes for CSALDPTRTDTQYF.